This T cell receptor beta chain is from a study of monozygotic twins with cystic fibrosis. TCRdb's copy holds only in-frame clones and misses some; the assay was immunoSEQ multiplex PCR. Among roughly 23,000 clones, more than 75% were seen once, and the ten largest hold 1% to 1.5%. Trimming shortened V by 3 bases and J by 4 bases, and 6 bases separated the two germline ends. CDR1 MDHEN and CDR2 SYDVKM come from the germline V gene. The CDR3 has 12 residues. Study-wide results and caveats: Age, concordance and disease severity did not associate with shared CDR3 numbers. Clonality was generally low (median approximately 0.0095), higher in the most severe patients. J usage was most co-twin-similar in 8 of 16 pairs, V in 13.

The table lists this clone with a few counts. No antigen is known for it. V and J are TRBV28 and TRBJ1-1; no firm D call. This clonotype was sampled from a woman aged 30 to 39 with cystic fibrosis. The sequenced sample was blood. The CDR3 bases are TGTGCCAGCAGTTTTCTCGGCACTGAAGCTTTCTTT. This sequence encodes CASSFLGTEAFF.